This TCR beta chain was captured by sequencing in a study of T cells in Graves' hyperthyroidism and ophthalmopathy. This clonotype was recorded at least ten times. From RNA transcripts, TCR beta CDR3 regions were amplified. Researchers ran a first-round RT-PCR on the TCR CDR3 using the HTBI primer set. TCRdb reprocessed the multiplex PCR reads with MiXCR, giving one entry per CDR3 protein. Of roughly 380,000 distinct CDR3 sequences in the sample, around 14% were seen once. V lost 8 bases, J lost 4 bases, and 20 bases lay in between. The CDR3 is made up of 15 amino acids. From germline, CDR1 is SNHLY and CDR2 FYNNEI.

The receptor was derived from a woman aged 60 to 75 with Graves' hyperthyroidism. Material: blood. This rearrangement joins TRBV2 to TRBJ1-2; D not resolved. The CDR3 DNA follows: TGTGCCAGCTCCGCCGGGTGGGGAACCTTCTATGGCTACACCTTC. Protein: CASSAGWGTFYGYTF.